This T cell receptor (beta chain) was retrieved from a study of blood T cell repertoires in COVID-19. The CDR3 contains 17 residues. V lost 6 bases, J lost 0 bases, and 10 bases stayed unmatched. Germline V gene lookup returns CDR1 KGHDR and CDR2 SFDVKD. The table came from immunoSEQ multiplex PCR; TCRdb's copy has only in-frame clones and leaves some out. The sample includes under 45,000 clones, approximately 81% seen only once; the top ten take around 3.2%. The TCR was taken from a man in his 70s with COVID-19, enrolled during active disease. V gene TRBV24-1 combines with J gene TRBJ2-1; 7 positions match TRBD2. Input material: peripheral blood. CDR3 sequence reads: CATSLGSGLSSYNEQFF. CDR3 coding DNA: TGTGCCACCAGTTTGGGTAGCGGGCTCAGCTCCTACAATGAGCAGTTCTTC.